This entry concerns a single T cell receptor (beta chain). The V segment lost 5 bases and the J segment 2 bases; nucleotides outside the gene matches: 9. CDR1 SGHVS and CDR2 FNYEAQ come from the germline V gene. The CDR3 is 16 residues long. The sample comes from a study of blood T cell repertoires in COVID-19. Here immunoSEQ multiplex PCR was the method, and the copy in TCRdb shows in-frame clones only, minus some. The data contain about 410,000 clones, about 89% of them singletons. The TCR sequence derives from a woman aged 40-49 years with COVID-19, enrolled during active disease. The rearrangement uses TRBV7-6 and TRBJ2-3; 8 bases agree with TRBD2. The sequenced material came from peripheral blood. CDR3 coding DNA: TGTGCCAGCAGCGCGCAGCGGGGGTGGGACACAGATACGCAGTATTTT. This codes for CASSAQRGWDTDTQYF.